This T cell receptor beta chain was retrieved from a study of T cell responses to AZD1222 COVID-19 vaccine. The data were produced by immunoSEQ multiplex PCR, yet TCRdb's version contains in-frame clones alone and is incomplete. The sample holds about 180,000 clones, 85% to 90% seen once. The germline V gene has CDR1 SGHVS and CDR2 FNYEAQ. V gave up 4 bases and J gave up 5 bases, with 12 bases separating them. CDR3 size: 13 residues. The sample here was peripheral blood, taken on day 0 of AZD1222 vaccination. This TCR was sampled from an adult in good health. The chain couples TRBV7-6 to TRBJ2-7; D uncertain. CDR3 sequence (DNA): TGTGCCAGCAGCTCTACCCCCTTGAACGAGCAGTACTTC. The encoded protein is CASSSTPLNEQYF.